This TCR beta chain appears in the sequencing data of a study of T cell responses to AZD1222 COVID-19 vaccine. Regarding the study as a whole: The reported proportion of spike-specific TCRs targeting unmutated variant regions was nearly half. At baseline, just 5 or 6 AZD1222 recipients tested seropositive. The peak T cell response came first, and repertoires were sampled only after it.

Libraries were prepared by immunoSEQ multiplex PCR; TCRdb keeps only in-frame clonotypes and omits some of them. The table shows about 130,000 clones, with 70% to 90% occurring only once. Germline CDR1 and CDR2: SEHNR and FQNEAQ (reference sequence). The CDR3 is 13 residues long. Worth noting for this clone: Antigen unknown. One end of the junction is discordant with germline, which a read error may explain.

V is TRBV7-9 and J is TRBJ1-3, with a weak D call TRBD1 (5 bases). This receptor was identified in an adult who received the AZD1222 COVID-19 vaccine. Sequenced here: peripheral blood, sampled 28 days after the second AZD1222 dose. The CDR3 DNA follows: TGTGCCAGCAGCTTAAGCATGGCGGGGCTCGTGGATTTT. Protein: CASSLSMAGLVDF.